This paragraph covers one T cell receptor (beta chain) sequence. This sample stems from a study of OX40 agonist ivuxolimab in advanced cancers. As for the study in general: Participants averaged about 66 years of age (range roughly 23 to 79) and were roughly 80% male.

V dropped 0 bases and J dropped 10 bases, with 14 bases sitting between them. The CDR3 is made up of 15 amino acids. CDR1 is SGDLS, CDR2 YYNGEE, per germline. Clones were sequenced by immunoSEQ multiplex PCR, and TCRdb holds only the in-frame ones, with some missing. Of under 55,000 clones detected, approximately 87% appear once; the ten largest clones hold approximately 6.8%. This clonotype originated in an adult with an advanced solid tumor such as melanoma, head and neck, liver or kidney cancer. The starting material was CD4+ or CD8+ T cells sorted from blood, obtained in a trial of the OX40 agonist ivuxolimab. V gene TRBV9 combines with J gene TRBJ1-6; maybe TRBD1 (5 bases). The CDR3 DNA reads TGTGCCAGCAGCGTAGCTGGCACCCGGGACTCACCCCTCCACTTT. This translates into CASSVAGTRDSPLHF.